This T cell receptor beta chain is from a study of T-cell reconstitution after alpha-beta-depleted transplantation in children (dated by TCRdb to the mid-2010s). With respect to the entire study: The study quantitatively tracked T-cell immune reconstitution after TCRalphabeta/CD19-depleted allogeneic hematopoietic cell transplantation in children using TCR repertoire profiling.

This clonotype has just a few counts. Its antigen remains undetermined. No quality values exist for individual bases; no much larger clone is one base distant. The library was made by PCR. The sample was run on an Illumina HiSeq 2500. TCR libraries were prepared with molecular barcoding, using unique molecular identifiers to normalize TCRbeta repertoire quantification. Clones were called with MiXCR by TCRdb after fastp trimmed the public reads at Q25, and only in-frame beta chains were retained. Each record represents a unique CDR3 protein, reported with the most common genes and DNA among its rows. This sample has some 500,000 distinct CDR3 sequences in its table, and about 17% of those were observed once. Around 3.3% of the sample belongs to the ten largest clones. For this chain, trimming is 2 bases at the V end and 5 bases at the J end, and the number of junction bases without a gene match is 12. Inclusive of the bounding cysteine and phenylalanine, the CDR3 is 17 residues long. Kept here is only the CDR3 DNA, which spans 51 bases and is read in frame from base 1. The germline V gene specifies MGHRA as CDR1 and YSYEKL as CDR2.

This receptor was taken from a human donor who donated a stem cell graft to a child with acute lymphoblastic leukemia. The V and J segments used are TRBV4-1 and TRBJ1-5, with 7 bases aligning to TRBD1. The input for sequencing was PBMCs from the stem cell graft donor, taken from the stem cell graft. CDR3 reads: CASSQTRDRSRHQPQHF. The sequence in DNA is TGCGCCAGCAGCCAAACCAGGGACAGATCGAGGCATCAGCCCCAGCATTTT.